The clone carrying this T cell receptor (beta chain) was seen just once. The data originate from a study of blood T cell repertoires in COVID-19. Overall study context: Acute and convalescent COVID-19 samples came from the United States, Italy and Spain. PBMCs, B-cell-depleted T cells, or T cells were the source of the cDNA or gDNA that made up the material.

CDR1 and CDR2 (germline): SGHKS, YYEKEE (reference sequence). The CDR3 consists of 15 residues. J gave up 3 bases and V 4 bases, and 4 bases lay outside the gene matches. Repertoires were generated with immunoSEQ multiplex PCR, while TCRdb's copy carries only in-frame clones and drops some. The data show some 150,000 clones, under 90% seen once. This chain joins TRBV5-5 and TRBJ2-2; TRBD1 agrees at 9 bases. Material for sequencing was peripheral blood. This receptor was identified in a human donor in a cohort sampled during active COVID-19. The CDR3: CASSPRDRDTGELFF. The CDR3 bases are TGTGCCAGCAGCCCCCGGGACAGGGACACCGGGGAGCTGTTTTTT. Variable domain in full (rest from reference TRBV5-5 and TRBJ2-2): DAGVTQSPTHLIKTRGQQVTLRCSPISGHKSVSWYQQVLGQGPQFIFQYYEKEERGRGNFPDRFSARQFPNYSSELNVNALLLGDSALYLCASSPRDRDTGELFFGEGSRLTVL.